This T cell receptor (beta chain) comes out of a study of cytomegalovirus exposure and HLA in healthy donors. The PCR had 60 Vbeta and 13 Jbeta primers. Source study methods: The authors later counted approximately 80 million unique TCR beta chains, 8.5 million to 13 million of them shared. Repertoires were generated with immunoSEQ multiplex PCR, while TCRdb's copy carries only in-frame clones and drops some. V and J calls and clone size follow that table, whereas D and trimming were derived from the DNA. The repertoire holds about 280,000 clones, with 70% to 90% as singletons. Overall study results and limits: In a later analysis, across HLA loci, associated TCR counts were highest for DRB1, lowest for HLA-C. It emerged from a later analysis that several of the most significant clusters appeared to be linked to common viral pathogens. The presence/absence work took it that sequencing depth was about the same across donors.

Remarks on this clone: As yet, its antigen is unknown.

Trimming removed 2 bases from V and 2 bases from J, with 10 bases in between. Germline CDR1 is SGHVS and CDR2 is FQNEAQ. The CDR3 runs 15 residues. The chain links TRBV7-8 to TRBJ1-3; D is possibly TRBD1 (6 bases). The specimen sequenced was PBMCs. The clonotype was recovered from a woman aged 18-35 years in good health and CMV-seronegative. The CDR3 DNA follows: TGTGCCAGCAGCTTACGTGCAGGGGCTGGAAACACCATATATTTT. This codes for CASSLRAGAGNTIYF. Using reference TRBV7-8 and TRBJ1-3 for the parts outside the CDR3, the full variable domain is GAGVSQSPRYKVAKRGQDVALRCDPISGHVSLFWYQQALGQGPEFLTYFQNEAQLDKSGLPSDRFFAERPEGSVSTLKIQRTQQEDSAVYLCASSLRAGAGNTIYFGEGSWLTVV.